This entry concerns a single T cell receptor beta chain. TCRdb reprocessed the reads with MiXCR, giving one entry per CDR3 protein. The data show approximately 500,000 distinct CDR3 sequences, with more than 15% seen just once and under 30% held by the top ten. Trimming cost V 5 bases and J 3 bases, with 22 bases left between them. The germline V gene has CDR1 SEHNR and CDR2 FQNEAQ (reference sequence). CDR3 size: 17 residues. This sample is drawn from a study of T cell repertoires in cytomegalovirus infection. The sequencing sample was made of CD8+ T cells from PBMCs. This sequence was found in a human donor in good health (CMV status not recorded). Some clones in this sample may be carry-over from other donors' samples. This chain joins TRBV7-9 and TRBJ1-1; D gene unclear. CDR3 region: CASSHPSSNRFYTEAFF. In DNA, the CDR3 is TGTGCCAGCAGCCACCCATCCTCGAACAGATTCTACACTGAAGCTTTCTTT.